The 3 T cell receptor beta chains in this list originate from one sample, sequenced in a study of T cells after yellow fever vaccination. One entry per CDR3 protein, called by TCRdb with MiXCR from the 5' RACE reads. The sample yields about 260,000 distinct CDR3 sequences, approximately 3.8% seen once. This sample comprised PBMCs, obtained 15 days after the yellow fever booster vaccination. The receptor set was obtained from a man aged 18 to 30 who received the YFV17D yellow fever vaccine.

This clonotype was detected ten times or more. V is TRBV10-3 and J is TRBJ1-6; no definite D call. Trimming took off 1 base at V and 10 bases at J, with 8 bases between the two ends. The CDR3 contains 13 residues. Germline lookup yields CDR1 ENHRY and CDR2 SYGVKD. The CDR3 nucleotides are TGTGCCATCAGTGAGTTGGTAGAATCACCCCTCCACTTT. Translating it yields CAISELVESPLHF.

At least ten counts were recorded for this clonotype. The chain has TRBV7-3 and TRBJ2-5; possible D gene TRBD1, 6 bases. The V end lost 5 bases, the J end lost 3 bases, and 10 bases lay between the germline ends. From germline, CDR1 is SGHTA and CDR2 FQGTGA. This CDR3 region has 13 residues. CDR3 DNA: TGTGCCAGCAGCACACAGGGTGAAGAGACCCAGTACTTC. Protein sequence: CASSTQGEETQYF.

CDR3 loop: CSARDRVWSYNSPLHF. In DNA form, the CDR3 reads TGCAGTGCTAGAGACAGGGTCTGGTCCTATAATTCACCCCTCCACTTT. This chain connects TRBV20-1 to TRBJ1-6, with D maybe TRBD1 (5 bases). The V end lost 0 bases, the J end lost 1 base, and 10 bases lay between the germline ends. The CDR3 is made up of 16 amino acids. Per the germline V gene, CDR1 is DFQATT and CDR2 is SNEGSKA (reference sequence).